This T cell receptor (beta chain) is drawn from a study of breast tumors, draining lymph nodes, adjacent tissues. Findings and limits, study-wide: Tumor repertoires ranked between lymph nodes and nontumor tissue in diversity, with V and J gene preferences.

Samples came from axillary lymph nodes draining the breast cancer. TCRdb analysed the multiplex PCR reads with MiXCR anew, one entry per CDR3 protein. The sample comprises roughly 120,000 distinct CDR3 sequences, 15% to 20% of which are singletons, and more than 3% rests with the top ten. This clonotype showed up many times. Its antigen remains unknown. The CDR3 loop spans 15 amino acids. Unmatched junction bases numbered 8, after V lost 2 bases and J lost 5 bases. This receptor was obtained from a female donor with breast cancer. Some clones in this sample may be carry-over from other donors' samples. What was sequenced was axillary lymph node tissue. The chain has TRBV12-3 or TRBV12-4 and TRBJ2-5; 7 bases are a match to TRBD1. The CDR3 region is CASSLRGPAGETQYF. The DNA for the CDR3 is TGTGCCAGCAGTTTAAGGGGGCCGGCCGGGGAGACCCAGTACTTC.